These T cell receptor beta chains were read from a single sample in a study of identical twins. MiXCR was run by TCRdb on the 5' RACE reads, yielding one entry per CDR3 protein. The sample holds about 100,000 distinct CDR3 sequences, 4.5% to 6.5% seen once. Sample: memory T cells sorted from blood. The receptors come from a woman in her forties or fifties in good health. Each CDR3 is given with its conserved first and last residue. A D gene is named only where the DNA matches it firmly. Size is stated for part of the rows, as once, few or many counts, or as a class when the clone is expanded.

many,TRBJ2-2,NA,TRBV9,TGTGCCAGCAGCGTAGCCCCAGGGCCCACCGGGGAGCTGTTTTTT,CASSVAPGPTGELFF
many,TRBJ2-7,TRBD1,TRBV15,TGTGCCACCAGCAGAGATCTCGGCGGACAGGGGAGGAGCGAGCAGTACTTC,CATSRDLGGQGRSEQYF
many,TRBJ1-1,NA,TRBV10-3,TGTGCCATCAGTGAGTCGAACAGGAACACTGAAGCTTTCTTT,CAISESNRNTEAFF
few,TRBJ1-5,NA,TRBV7-6,TGTGCCAGCAGTCGTTGGAGCGACCAGCCCCAGCATTTT,CASSRWSDQPQHF
many,TRBJ2-5,TRBD1,TRBV28,TGTGCCAGCAGTTTAGGGAGGACAGGGCAAGAGACCCAGTACTTC,CASSLGRTGQETQYF
NA,TRBJ1-1,NA,TRBV24-1,TGTGCCACCAGCTCCGCATGGGACACTGAAGCTTTCTTT,CATSSAWDTEAFF
many,TRBJ2-2,TRBD2,TRBV6-1,TGTGCCAGCGGGGGGTCGACTAGCGGGAGCCGGGAGCTGTTTTTT,CASGGSTSGSRELFF
many,TRBJ2-5,NA,TRBV24-1,TGTGCCACCAGTGATTTGACCGGGGTTAAAGAGACCCAGTACTTC,CATSDLTGVKETQYF
NA,TRBJ2-4,NA,TRBV11-2,TGTGCCAGCAGCCCCATGGGGCGAATTTTAGCCAAAAACATTCAGTACTTC,CASSPMGRILAKNIQYF
few,TRBJ2-1,TRBD2,TRBV6-6,TGTGCCAGCAGTTACAATAGCGGGAGGGAGACCGAGCAGTTCTTC,CASSYNSGRETEQFF
few,TRBJ1-1,TRBD1,TRBV5-5,TGTGCCAGCAGCCTCGACATCGGCAGGGGGCTGGAAGCTTTCTTT,CASSLDIGRGLEAFF
many,TRBJ2-4,NA,TRBV20-1,TGCAGTGCTGGACCCCCCGCGGGCCGAGAGGTGGAGAACATTCAGTACTTC,CSAGPPAGREVENIQYF
few,TRBJ2-3,TRBD2,TRBV15,TGTGCCACCAGCAGAGATAGGGGACTAGCGGGGGCTAGCACAGATACGCAGTATTTT,CATSRDRGLAGASTDTQYF
NA,TRBJ1-1,NA,TRBV12-3/TRBV12-4,TGTGCCAGCCTTAGGAGGGGGAACACTGAAGCTTTCTTT,CASLRRGNTEAFF
many,TRBJ2-1,NA,TRBV7-2,TGTGCCAGCAGCTTAGTGTATAGCGATGAGCAGTTCTTC,CASSLVYSDEQFF
many,TRBJ1-4,NA,TRBV15,TGTGCCACCAGCAGGGACACCCGGGCAACTAATGAAAAACTGTTTTTT,CATSRDTRATNEKLFF
many,TRBJ2-1,TRBD2,TRBV11-2,TGTGCCAGCAGCTTAGGGACTAGCTCCCACAATGAGCAGTTCTTC,CASSLGTSSHNEQFF
NA,TRBJ1-1,NA,TRBV5-1,TGCGCCAGCAGCTCTCCTTCTGAAGCTTTCTTT,CASSSPSEAFF
many,TRBJ1-1,NA,TRBV5-1,TGCGCCAGCAGCTTTAAGGGGCAGAACACTGAAGCTTTCTTT,CASSFKGQNTEAFF
many,TRBJ2-5,NA,TRBV12-3/TRBV12-4,TGTGCCAGCAGTTTAAAGCCCAGAGAGACCCAGTACTTC,CASSLKPRETQYF
few,TRBJ2-3,TRBD2,TRBV7-9,TGTGCCAGCAGCTTCGCGGGAGGAGGGGCAGATACGCAGTATTTT,CASSFAGGGADTQYF
many,TRBJ2-1,NA,TRBV20-1,TGCAGTGCTAGAGATCCGAGGGAAGCGGCCCTTCAACGGCAGTTCTTC,CSARDPREAALQRQFF
many,TRBJ2-3,NA,TRBV13,TGTGCCAGCAGCTTAGGTCTCGGGGATACGCAGTATTTT,CASSLGLGDTQYF
many,TRBJ2-2,NA,TRBV5-5,TGTGCCAGCAGCTTGGTTCGTACCGGGGAGCTGTTTTTT,CASSLVRTGELFF
many,TRBJ1-5,NA,TRBV19,TGTGCCAGTAGTATATGGAGCAATCAGCCCCAGCATTTT,CASSIWSNQPQHF
many,TRBJ1-1,NA,TRBV29-1,TGCAGCGTTGGACGGATCAACATGAACACTGAAGCTTTCTTT,CSVGRINMNTEAFF
few,TRBJ1-2,NA,TRBV3-1,TGTGCCAGCAGCCAAGGAGGCTGGACAGACTATGGCTACACCTTC,CASSQGGWTDYGYTF
few,TRBJ2-1,TRBD2,TRBV5-1,TGCGCCAGCAGCCCTTTCACCGGGACTAGCGGGAGGGGTGGGCAGTTCTTC,CASSPFTGTSGRGGQFF
NA,TRBJ1-2,TRBD1,TRBV24-1,TGTGCCACCAGTGATCGACAGGGAGCTAACTATGGCTACACCTTC,CATSDRQGANYGYTF
few,TRBJ2-5,NA,TRBV30,TGTGCCTGGAGTGTAGGCGGATGGGGAGAGACCCAGTACTTC,CAWSVGGWGETQYF
many,TRBJ2-7,NA,TRBV2,TGTGCCAGCAGTTATAGGACCTACGAGCAGTACTTC,CASSYRTYEQYF
many,TRBJ1-1,NA,TRBV27,TGTGCCAGCAAACCGACAGCGAACACTGAAGCTTTCTTT,CASKPTANTEAFF
few,TRBJ2-1,TRBD2,TRBV6-6,TGTGCCAGTATGGGGACTAGCGGGAGCGATGAGCAGTTCTTC,CASMGTSGSDEQFF
NA,TRBJ2-5,NA,TRBV19,TGTGCCAGTAGTATGACGGAGACCCAGTACTTC,CASSMTETQYF
many,TRBJ2-1,NA,TRBV5-1,TGCGCCAGCAGCTTGACGGGAGTGATCAATGAGCAGTTCTTC,CASSLTGVINEQFF
NA,TRBJ2-1,NA,TRBV13,TGTGCCAGCAGCTTAAGGCAGCACAGCTCCTACAATGAGCAGTTCTTC,CASSLRQHSSYNEQFF
many,TRBJ2-1,TRBD2,TRBV5-1,TGCGCCAGCAGCTTGGGGCTAGCGGGAGGGCCATCCAGAAGCTCCTACAATGAGCAGTTCTTC,CASSLGLAGGPSRSSYNEQFF
many,TRBJ1-2,TRBD1,TRBV30,TGTGCCTGGATATGGACAGGGATTGGTGACTATGGCTACACCTTC,CAWIWTGIGDYGYTF
many,TRBJ2-7,TRBD2,TRBV19,TGTGCCAGTAGTCCTCTAGCGGGAGTCTCCTACGAGCAGTACTTC,CASSPLAGVSYEQYF
NA,TRBJ1-6,TRBD1,TRBV20-1,TGCAGTGCTAGAGGGGGGACAGGGGGCGAGGGGCTAAATTCACCCCTCCACTTT,CSARGGTGGEGLNSPLHF
NA,TRBJ1-5,NA,TRBV7-8,TGTGCCAGCAGCTTAACATCCGGGGCCCCTAGCAATCAGCCCCAGCATTTT,CASSLTSGAPSNQPQHF
NA,TRBJ1-3,NA,TRBV15,TGTGCCACCAGCAGAGCAGGGCCATCAACCTCTGGAAACACCATATATTTT,CATSRAGPSTSGNTIYF
NA,TRBJ2-4,TRBD1,TRBV11-3,TGTGCCAGCAGCCCCTATAGGGACAGAAAAAACATTCAGTACTTC,CASSPYRDRKNIQYF
few,TRBJ2-7,TRBD2,TRBV3-1,TGTGCCAGCAGCCCCTCGGGCGGGAGGGCGACTGACGAGCAGTACTTC,CASSPSGGRATDEQYF
many,TRBJ2-7,TRBD2,TRBV11-1,TGTGCCAGCAGCCCGGGACTAGCCGAATACGAGCAGTACTTC,CASSPGLAEYEQYF
many,TRBJ1-1,NA,TRBV5-1,TGCGCCAGCAGCTTAACGTTAGATGAAGCTTTCTTT,CASSLTLDEAFF
many,TRBJ2-1,NA,TRBV30,TGTGCCTGGAGCCGGACTCAACCCTACAACGAGCAGTTCTTC,CAWSRTQPYNEQFF
many,TRBJ2-1,NA,TRBV4-1,TGCGCCAGCAGCCAAGATAGGAAGCTAGGTGAGCAGTTCTTC,CASSQDRKLGEQFF
many,TRBJ2-3,NA,TRBV4-2,TGTGCCAGCAGCCAAGATAAGCGTGATACGCAGTATTTT,CASSQDKRDTQYF
many,TRBJ2-3,NA,TRBV5-1,TGCGCCAGCAGCTCTGGACTCGATACTAGCACAGATACGCAGTATTTT,CASSSGLDTSTDTQYF
many,TRBJ2-5,NA,TRBV2,TGTGCCAGCTCCGAAGCGGAGACCCAGTACTTC,CASSEAETQYF
few,TRBJ2-3,TRBD2,TRBV7-2,TGTGCCAGCAGCTCCCCCACGCCGGGACTAGCGGGATGGTTCGATACGCAGTATTTT,CASSSPTPGLAGWFDTQYF
NA,TRBJ2-1,NA,TRBV6-4,TGTGCCAGCAGCCGCCTATCTACCGTTACTATCAATGAGCAGTTCTTC,CASSRLSTVTINEQFF
many,TRBJ2-3,NA,TRBV3-1,TGTGCCAGCAGCCCGGGAGTGAAAGGCACAGATACGCAGTATTTT,CASSPGVKGTDTQYF
many,TRBJ2-2,NA,TRBV7-8,TGTGCCAGCAGCTTTGACACCGGGGAGCTGTTTTTT,CASSFDTGELFF
many,TRBJ2-1,NA,TRBV7-8,TGTGCCAGCAGCTTAGTAAGGGCAGGGCGGAAACAGTTCTTC,CASSLVRAGRKQFF
NA,TRBJ2-2,NA,TRBV4-2,TGTGCCAACAGCAGCTCACCGGGACTTGACACCGGGGAGCTGTTTTTT,CANSSSPGLDTGELFF
many,TRBJ2-3,NA,TRBV3-1,TGTGCCAGCAGCCAAGATGCCCCCCGGGGACGCACAGATACGCAGTATTTT,CASSQDAPRGRTDTQYF